The clone carrying this T cell receptor (beta chain) was detected ten times or more. Its target is unknown. Template switching supplied a universal primer site; unique molecular identifiers were carried on the cDNA. Each CDR3 protein gets one entry after TCRdb re-called the 5' RACE reads with MiXCR. The data show fewer than 250,000 distinct CDR3 sequences, roughly a tenth seen once. CDR3 length: 16 residues. V shed 6 bases and J shed 5 bases, with 23 bases lying between them. Germline V CDR1 and CDR2: SGHTA, FQGNSA. The data stem from a study of identical twins. General observations from the study: With abundant cord blood beta clonotypes, insertions were fewer; memory repertoires showed no such pattern.

Every donor was a healthy Caucasian. The receptor's source is a woman between 18 and 29 years old in good health. The rearrangement links TRBV7-2 to TRBJ2-7, with D perhaps matching TRBD2 (6 bases). The sample comprised memory (CD45RO+) T cells sorted from blood. The CDR3 here is CASRPGLSRVQNEQYF. CDR3 sequence (DNA): TGTGCCAGCAGACCGGGACTCTCGAGGGTCCAAAACGAGCAGTACTTC.